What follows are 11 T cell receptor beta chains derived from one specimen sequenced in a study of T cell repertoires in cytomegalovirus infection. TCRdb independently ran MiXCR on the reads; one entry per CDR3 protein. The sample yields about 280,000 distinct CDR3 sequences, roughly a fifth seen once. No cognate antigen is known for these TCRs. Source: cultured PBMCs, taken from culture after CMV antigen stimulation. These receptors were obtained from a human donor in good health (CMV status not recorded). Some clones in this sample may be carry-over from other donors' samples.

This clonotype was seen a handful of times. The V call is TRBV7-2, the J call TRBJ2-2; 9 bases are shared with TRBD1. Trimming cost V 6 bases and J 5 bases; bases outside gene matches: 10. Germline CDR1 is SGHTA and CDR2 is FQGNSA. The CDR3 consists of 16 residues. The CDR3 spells CASSDDRGMGTGELFF. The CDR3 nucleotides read TGTGCCAGCAGTGACGACAGGGGGATGGGTACCGGGGAGCTGTTTTTT.

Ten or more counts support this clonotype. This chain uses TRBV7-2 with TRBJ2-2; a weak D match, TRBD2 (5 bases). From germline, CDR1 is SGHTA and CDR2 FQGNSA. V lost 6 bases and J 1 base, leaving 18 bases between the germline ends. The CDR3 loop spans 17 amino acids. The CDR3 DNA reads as TGTGCCAGCAGGGAGGACTGGCCAGGAAAGAACACCGGGGAGCTGTTTTTT. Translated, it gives CASREDWPGKNTGELFF.

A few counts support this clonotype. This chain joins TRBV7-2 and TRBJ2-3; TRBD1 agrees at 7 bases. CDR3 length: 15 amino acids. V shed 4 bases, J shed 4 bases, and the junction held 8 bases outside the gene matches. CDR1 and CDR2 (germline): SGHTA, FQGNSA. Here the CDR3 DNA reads TGTGCCAGCAGCTACCGGGACAGCAAGTCAGATACGCAGTATTTT. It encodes CASSYRDSKSDTQYF. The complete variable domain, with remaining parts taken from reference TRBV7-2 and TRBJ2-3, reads GAGVSQSPSNKVTEKGKDVELRCDPISGHTALYWYRQSLGQGLEFLIYFQGNSAPDKSGLPSDRFSAERTGGSVSTLTIQRTQQEDSAVYLCASSYRDSKSDTQYFGPGTRLTVL.

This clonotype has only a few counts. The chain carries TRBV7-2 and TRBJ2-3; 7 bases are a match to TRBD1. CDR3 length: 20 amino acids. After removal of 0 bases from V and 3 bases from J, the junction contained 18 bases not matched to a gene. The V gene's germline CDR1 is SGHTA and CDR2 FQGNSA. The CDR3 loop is CASSLALDRVHGSPTDTQYF. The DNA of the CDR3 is TGTGCCAGCAGCTTAGCGCTCGACAGGGTTCATGGGTCCCCAACAGATACGCAGTATTTT.

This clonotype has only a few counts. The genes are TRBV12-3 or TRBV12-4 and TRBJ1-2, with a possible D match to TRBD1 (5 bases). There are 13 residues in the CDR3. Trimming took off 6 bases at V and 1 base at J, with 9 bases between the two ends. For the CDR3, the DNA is TGTGCCAGCAGCTCGGGACTTAACTATGGCTACACCTTC. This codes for CASSSGLNYGYTF.

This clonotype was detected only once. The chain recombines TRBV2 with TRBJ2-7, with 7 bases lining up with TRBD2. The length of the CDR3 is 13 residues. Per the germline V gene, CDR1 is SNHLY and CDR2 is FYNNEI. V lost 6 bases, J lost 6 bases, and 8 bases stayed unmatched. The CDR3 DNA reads TGTGCCAGCAGATGGGGCGGGAGCTCCGAGCAGTACGTC. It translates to CASRWGGSSEQYV.

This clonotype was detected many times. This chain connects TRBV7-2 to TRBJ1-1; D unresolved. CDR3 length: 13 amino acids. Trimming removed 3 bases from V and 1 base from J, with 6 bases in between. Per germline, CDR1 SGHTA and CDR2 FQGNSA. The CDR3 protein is CASSFRQNTEAFF. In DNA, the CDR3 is TGTGCCAGCAGCTTTAGGCAGAACACTGAAGCTTTCTTT. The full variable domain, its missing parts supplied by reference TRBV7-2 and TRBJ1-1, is GAGVSQSPSNKVTEKGKDVELRCDPISGHTALYWYRQSLGQGLEFLIYFQGNSAPDKSGLPSDRFSAERTGGSVSTLTIQRTQQEDSAVYLCASSFRQNTEAFFGQGTRLTVV.

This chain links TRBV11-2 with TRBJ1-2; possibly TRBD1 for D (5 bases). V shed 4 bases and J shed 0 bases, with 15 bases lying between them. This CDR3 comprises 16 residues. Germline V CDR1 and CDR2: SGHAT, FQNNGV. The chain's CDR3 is CASSSYRRGTNYGYTF. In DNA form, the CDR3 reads TGTGCCAGCAGCTCATACAGAAGGGGCACTAACTATGGCTACACCTTC.

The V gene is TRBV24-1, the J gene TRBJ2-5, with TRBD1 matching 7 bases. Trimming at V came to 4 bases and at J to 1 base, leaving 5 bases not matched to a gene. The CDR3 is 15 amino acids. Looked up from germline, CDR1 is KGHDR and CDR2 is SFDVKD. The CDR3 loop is CATSDHRDSQETQYF. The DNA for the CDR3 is TGTGCCACCAGTGACCACCGGGACAGCCAAGAGACCCAGTACTTC.

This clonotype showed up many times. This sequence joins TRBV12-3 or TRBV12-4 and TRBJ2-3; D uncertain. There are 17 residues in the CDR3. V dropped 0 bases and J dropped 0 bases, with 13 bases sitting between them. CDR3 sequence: CASSLAPPIHSTDTQYF. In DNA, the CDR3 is TGTGCCAGCAGTTTAGCTCCTCCTATCCATAGCACAGATACGCAGTATTTT.

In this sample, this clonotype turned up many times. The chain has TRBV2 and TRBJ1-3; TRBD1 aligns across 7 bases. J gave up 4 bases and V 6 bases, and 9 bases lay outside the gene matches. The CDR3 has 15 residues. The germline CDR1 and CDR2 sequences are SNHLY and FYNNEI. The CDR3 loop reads CASSRDRPLGNTIYF. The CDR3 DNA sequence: TGTGCCAGCAGCAGGGACAGACCTTTGGGAAACACCATATATTTT.